The 22 T cell receptor beta chains below come from one sample, sequenced in a study of blood T cells in healthy people across ages. A sample-barcoded 5' primer and a J-beta primer mix were used in a second PCR of roughly 7 to 11 cycles. One entry per CDR3 protein, called by TCRdb with MiXCR from the 5' RACE reads. Here the sample spans 800,000 or so distinct CDR3 sequences, around 68% being singletons. The sequencing input was blood. The receptors here all came from a man aged 25-45 years in good health.

The chain uses TRBV28 and TRBJ2-5, with D perhaps TRBD2 (5 bases). Per the germline V gene, CDR1 is MDHEN and CDR2 is SYDVKM. V was pared by 7 bases and J by 5 bases, with 8 bases between. The CDR3 covers 11 residues. CDR3 amino acids: CASIRGETQYF. Written as DNA, the CDR3 is TGTGCCAGCATTCGCGGGGAGACCCAGTACTTC.

The table lists this clonotype with a few counts. The gene calls are TRBV28 and TRBJ2-4; the match to TRBD1 covers 8 bases. The J call may not be correct, given that the DNA end is closer to TRBJ2-7. Germline CDR1 is MDHEN and CDR2 is SYDVKM. The CDR3 is 12 residues long. In nucleotides, the CDR3 is TGTGCCAGCAGTACCGGGACAGGCGAGCAGTACTTC. Translating it yields CASSTGTGEQYF.

The chain has TRBV28 and TRBJ2-7; no clear D gene. Per germline, CDR1 MDHEN and CDR2 SYDVKM. The germline V and J ends were trimmed by 5 bases and 2 bases, with 16 bases remaining between them. The CDR3 length is 15 residues. Written as DNA, the CDR3 is TGTGCCAGCAGTGGCCAACTTTTCCAAGCCTACGAGCAGTACTTC. Amino acids: CASSGQLFQAYEQYF.

This chain joins TRBV5-1 and TRBJ2-3; D is undetermined. The CDR3 has 18 residues. V was trimmed by 4 bases and J by 0 bases, leaving 21 bases between them. Germline CDR1 is SGHRS and CDR2 is YFSETQ. CDR3 DNA sequence: TGCGCCAGCAGCCCACCCCCGAGACTTTCCCGGAGCACAGATACGCAGTATTTT. This translates into CASSPPPRLSRSTDTQYF.

The chain combines TRBV20-1 with TRBJ2-5; D might be TRBD2 (7 bases). This CDR3 is 17 amino acids long. V lost 0 bases to trimming and J lost 2 bases, with 19 bases between them. In germline, CDR1 is DFQATT, CDR2 SNEGSKA (reference sequence). The CDR3 region has the DNA TGCAGTGCTAGAGATTCGATGGGCGGGGGCCTGCAAGAGACCCAGTACTTC. It codes for CSARDSMGGGLQETQYF.

The chain uses TRBV15 and TRBJ1-5; D unresolved. V lost 11 bases and J 2 bases, leaving 10 bases between the germline ends. The germline gives CDR1 LNHNV, CDR2 YYDKDF (reference sequence). This CDR3 has 12 residues. CDR3 sequence: CASKKGNQPQHF. The CDR3 nucleotides read TGTGCCTCCAAAAAGGGCAATCAGCCCCAGCATTTT.

This chain joins TRBV10-3 and TRBJ1-4, with 7 nucleotides matching TRBD1. Per the germline V gene, CDR1 is ENHRY and CDR2 is SYGVKD. V gave up 2 bases and J gave up 6 bases; unmatched junction bases: 6. CDR3 length: 15 amino acids. The DNA for the CDR3 is TGTGCCATCAGTGAGGGGACAGCAAGCGATGAAAAACTGTTTTTT. The encoded protein is CAISEGTASDEKLFF.

The CDR3 region is CASSPGPARQYF. The CDR3 coding sequence is TGTGCCAGCAGCCCGGGGCCCGCTAGGCAGTACTTC. J is TRBJ2-7 and V is TRBV7-8; the D call may be TRBD1 or TRBD2 (5 bases each). CDR1 and CDR2 from the germline V gene are SGHVS and FQNEAQ. This CDR3 contains 12 residues. V lost 5 bases, J lost 9 bases, and 14 bases lay in between.

V and J are TRBV3-1 and TRBJ2-4; maybe TRBD1 (6 bases). This CDR3 region has 14 residues. Deletions cut 4 bases from V and 7 bases from J, with 14 bases between. CDR1 LGHDT and CDR2 YNNKEL come from the germline V gene (reference sequence). CDR3 protein: CASSPAGGRNIQYF. The CDR3 coding sequence is TGTGCCAGCAGCCCGGCTGGGGGCCGGAACATTCAGTACTTC.

The chain carries TRBV13 and TRBJ2-1; weak D call: TRBD1 (5 bases). This CDR3 is built from 16 residues. V was clipped by 5 bases and J by 0 bases, with 14 bases between them. Germline CDR1 PRHDT, CDR2 FYEKMQ (reference sequence). CDR3 bases: TGTGCCAGCAGCAATAAACGACAGTTCTCCTACAATGAGCAGTTCTTC. As protein: CASSNKRQFSYNEQFF.

The chain recombines TRBV7-9 with TRBJ1-2; TRBD1 agrees at 7 bases. The germline V gene has CDR1 SEHNR and CDR2 FQNEAQ (reference sequence). With V trimmed by 10 bases and J by 8 bases, 10 bases remained unmatched. The CDR3 is 12 amino acids. CDR3 loop: CANTSRGLGYTF. DNA for the CDR3: TGTGCCAACACCTCAAGGGGGCTCGGCTACACCTTC.

With respect to this clonotype: Because the CDR3's place on the DNA is in doubt, the DNA is left out and the CDR3 is given as listed by TCRdb. J is TRBJ1-5 and V is TRBV3-1. 21 amino acids form the CDR3, both terminal residues included. CDR1 is LGHDT, CDR2 YNNKEL, per germline (reference sequence). This CDR3 reads CASSQARFQETQYFGPQPQHF.

A few counts support this clonotype. The chain has TRBV7-2 and TRBJ2-3; 9 positions agree with TRBD1. Germline V gene data show CDR1 as SGHTA and CDR2 as FQGNSA. CDR3 length equals 15 residues. Trimming cost V 1 base and J 4 bases; bases outside gene matches: 3. The CDR3 region has the DNA TGTGCCAGCAGCTTAGATGGGACAGGGTCAGATACGCAGTATTTT. Encoded protein: CASSLDGTGSDTQYF. The whole variable domain, remainder taken from reference TRBV7-2 and TRBJ2-3, is GAGVSQSPSNKVTEKGKDVELRCDPISGHTALYWYRQSLGQGLEFLIYFQGNSAPDKSGLPSDRFSAERTGGSVSTLTIQRTQQEDSAVYLCASSLDGTGSDTQYFGPGTRLTVL.

As concerns this clonotype: A read error may account for a junction end that differs from germline. In nucleotides, the CDR3 is TGCGCCGGCAGCTCCCAGGGTGACACTGAAGCTTTCTTT. This translates into CAGSSQGDTEAFF. The gene calls are TRBV5-1 and TRBJ1-1; a possible D gene is TRBD1 (5 bases). The germline CDR1 and CDR2 sequences are SGHRS and YFSETQ. This CDR3 contains 13 residues.

This clonotype was seen a single time. The rearrangement uses TRBV7-3 and TRBJ2-5; 8 bases align to TRBD2. V dropped 5 bases and J dropped 4; count of bases not matched to a gene: 6. The germline V gene encodes CDR1 SGHTA and CDR2 FQGTGA. The CDR3 loop spans 14 amino acids. In nucleotides, the CDR3 is TGTGCCAGCAGCCCAGGGACTAGGGTAGAGACCCAGTACTTC. This sequence encodes CASSPGTRVETQYF.

This clonotype was seen more than once but under ten times. V gene TRBV10-3 combines with J gene TRBJ2-4; 7 bases agree with TRBD1. The assigned J gene may be wrong: the sequence end matches TRBJ2-7 better. The CDR3 contains 13 residues. Germline V gene lookup returns CDR1 ENHRY and CDR2 SYGVKD. The CDR3 loop reads CAISGGQSYEQYF. In DNA, the CDR3 is TGTGCCATCAGTGGGGGACAGTCCTACGAGCAGTACTTC.

This chain links TRBV20-1 with TRBJ1-5, with D unresolved. Germline lookup yields CDR1 DFQATT and CDR2 SNEGSKA (reference sequence). The CDR3 is 14 residues long. Trimming took 2 bases from V and 0 from J, leaving 8 bases between them. As DNA, the CDR3 is TGCAGTGCTAGACGACTGAATAGCAATCAGCCCCAGCATTTT. Translating gives CSARRLNSNQPQHF.

This clonotype was seen a few times. The V and J genes are TRBV15 and TRBJ2-3; 12 nucleotides align to TRBD2. Per germline, CDR1 LNHNV and CDR2 YYDKDF (reference sequence). CDR3 length: 17 residues. V was clipped by 2 bases and J by 3 bases; unmatched bases: 6. CDR3: CATSRQTGLAGTDTQYF. Here the CDR3 DNA reads TGTGCCACCAGCAGACAGACCGGACTAGCGGGGACAGATACGCAGTATTTT.

V usage is TRBV29-1 and J usage is TRBJ1-1; D not resolved. V lost 1 base, J lost 5 bases, and 11 bases lay in between. The CDR3 is 13 residues long. Per the germline V gene, CDR1 is SQVTM and CDR2 is ANQGSEA. The CDR3 nucleotides read TGCAGCGTTGAAGGGTATGGTGGAACTGAAGCTTTCTTT. Residues: CSVEGYGGTEAFF.

This clonotype was observed a few times. The chain has TRBV2 and TRBJ2-1, with D maybe TRBD1 (5 bases). Germline CDR1 SNHLY, CDR2 FYNNEI. V was trimmed by 3 bases and J by 6 bases, leaving 15 bases between them. This CDR3 spans 15 amino acids. The CDR3 nucleotides are TGTGCCAGCAGTGATACCAGGGTAGTTGCCAATGAGCAGTTCTTC. It specifies CASSDTRVVANEQFF. The variable domain in full, completed from reference TRBV2 and TRBJ2-1, reads EPEVTQTPSHQVTQMGQEVILRCVPISNHLYFYWYRQILGQKVEFLVSFYNNEISEKSEIFDDQFSVERPDGSNFTLKIRSTKLEDSAMYFCASSDTRVVANEQFFGPGTRLTVL.

The chain couples TRBV9 to TRBJ2-1, with D perhaps given as TRBD1 or TRBD2 (5 bases each). The V gene's germline CDR1 is SGDLS and CDR2 YYNGEE. This CDR3 has 15 amino acids. V dropped 2 bases and J dropped 7 bases, with 16 bases sitting between them. The CDR3 loop reads CASSVRGERGNEQFF. In DNA form, the CDR3 reads TGTGCCAGCAGCGTGAGGGGAGAGCGAGGAAATGAGCAGTTCTTC.

The chain employs TRBV15 and TRBJ2-3; 7 bases map to TRBD2. Germline V gene sequence: CDR1 LNHNV, CDR2 YYDKDF (reference sequence). CDR3 size: 14 residues. After removal of 5 bases from V and 3 bases from J, the junction contained 5 bases not matched to a gene. The CDR3 nucleotides are TGTGCCACCAGCGTAGGGGAGGGAACAGATACGCAGTATTTT. This translates into CATSVGEGTDTQYF.